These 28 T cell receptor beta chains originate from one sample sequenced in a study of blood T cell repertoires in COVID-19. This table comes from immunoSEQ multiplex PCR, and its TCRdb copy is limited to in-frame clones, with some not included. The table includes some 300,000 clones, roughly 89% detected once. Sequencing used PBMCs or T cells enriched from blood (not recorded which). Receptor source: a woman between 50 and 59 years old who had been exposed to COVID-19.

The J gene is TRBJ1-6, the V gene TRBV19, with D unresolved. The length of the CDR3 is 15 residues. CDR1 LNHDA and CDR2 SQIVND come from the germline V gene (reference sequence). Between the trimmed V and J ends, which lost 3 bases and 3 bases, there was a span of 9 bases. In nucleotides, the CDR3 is TGTGCCAGTAGTATTTGGCGGAGCTATAATTCACCCCTCCACTTT. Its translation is CASSIWRSYNSPLHF.

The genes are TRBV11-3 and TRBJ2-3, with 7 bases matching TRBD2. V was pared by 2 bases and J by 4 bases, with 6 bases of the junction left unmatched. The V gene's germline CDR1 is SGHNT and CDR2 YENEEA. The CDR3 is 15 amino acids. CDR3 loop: CASSLFGTSADTQYF. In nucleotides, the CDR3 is TGTGCCAGCAGCTTATTTGGAACTAGCGCAGATACGCAGTATTTT.

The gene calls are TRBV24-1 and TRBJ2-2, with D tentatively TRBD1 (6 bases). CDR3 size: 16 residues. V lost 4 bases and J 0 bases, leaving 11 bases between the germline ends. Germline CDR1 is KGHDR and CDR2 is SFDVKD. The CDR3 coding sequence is TGTGCCACCAGTGACCGCGGACAGCCGAACACCGGGGAGCTGTTTTTT. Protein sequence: CATSDRGQPNTGELFF.

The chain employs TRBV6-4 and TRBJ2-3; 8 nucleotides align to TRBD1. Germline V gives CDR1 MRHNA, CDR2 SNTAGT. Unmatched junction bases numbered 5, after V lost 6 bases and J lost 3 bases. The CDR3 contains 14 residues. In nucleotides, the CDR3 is TGTGCCAGCAGCCTCGACAGGGGAACAGATACGCAGTATTTT. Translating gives CASSLDRGTDTQYF.

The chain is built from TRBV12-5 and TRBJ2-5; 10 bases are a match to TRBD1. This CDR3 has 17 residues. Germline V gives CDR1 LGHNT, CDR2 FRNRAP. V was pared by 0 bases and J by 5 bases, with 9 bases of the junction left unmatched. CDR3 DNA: TGTGCTAGTGGTTTGGTACATGGGGGACAGGGGCTGGAGACCCAGTACTTC. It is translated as CASGLVHGGQGLETQYF.

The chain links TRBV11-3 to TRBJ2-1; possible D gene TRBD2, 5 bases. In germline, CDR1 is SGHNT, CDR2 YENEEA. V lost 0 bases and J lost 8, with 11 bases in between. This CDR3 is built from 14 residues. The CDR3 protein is CASSLDGPEDEQFF. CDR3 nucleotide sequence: TGTGCCAGCAGCTTAGATGGCCCGGAGGATGAGCAGTTCTTC.

The CDR3 coding sequence is TGCGCCAGCAGCTTGGATGGCCTGGGAGGGGCTGAAGCTTTCTTT. This translates into CASSLDGLGGAEAFF. The rearrangement links TRBV5-1 to TRBJ1-1, with D perhaps TRBD1 (5 bases). CDR1 is SGHRS, CDR2 YFSETQ, per germline. The ends were cut back, 0 bases at V and 6 bases at J, with 15 bases in the middle. There are 15 residues in the CDR3.

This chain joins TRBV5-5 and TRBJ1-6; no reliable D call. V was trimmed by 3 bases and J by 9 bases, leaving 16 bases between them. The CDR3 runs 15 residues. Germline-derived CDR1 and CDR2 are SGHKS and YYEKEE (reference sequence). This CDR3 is CASSSPGGMVSPLHF. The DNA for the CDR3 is TGTGCCAGCAGCTCCCCCGGAGGTATGGTTTCACCCCTCCACTTT.

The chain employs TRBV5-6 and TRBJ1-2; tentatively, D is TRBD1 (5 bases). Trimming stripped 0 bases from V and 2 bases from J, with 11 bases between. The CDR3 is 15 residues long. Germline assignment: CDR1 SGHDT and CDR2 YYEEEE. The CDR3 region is CASSLGFQGNYGYTF. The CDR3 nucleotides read TGTGCCAGCAGCTTGGGATTTCAGGGAAACTATGGCTACACCTTC.

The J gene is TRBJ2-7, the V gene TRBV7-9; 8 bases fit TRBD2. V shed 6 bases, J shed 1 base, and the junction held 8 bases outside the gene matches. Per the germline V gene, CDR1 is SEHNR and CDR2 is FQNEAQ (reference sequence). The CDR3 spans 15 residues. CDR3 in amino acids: CASSSGGDTSYEQYF. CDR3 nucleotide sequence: TGTGCCAGCAGTTCCGGGGGGGACACATCCTACGAGCAGTACTTC.

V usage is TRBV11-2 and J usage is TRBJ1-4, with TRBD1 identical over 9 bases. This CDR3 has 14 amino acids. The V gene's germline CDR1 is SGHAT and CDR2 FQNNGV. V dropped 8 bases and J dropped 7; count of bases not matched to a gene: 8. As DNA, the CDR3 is TGTGCCAGCCGCCGGGACAGGGACAGTGAAAAACTGTTTTTT. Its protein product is CASRRDRDSEKLFF.

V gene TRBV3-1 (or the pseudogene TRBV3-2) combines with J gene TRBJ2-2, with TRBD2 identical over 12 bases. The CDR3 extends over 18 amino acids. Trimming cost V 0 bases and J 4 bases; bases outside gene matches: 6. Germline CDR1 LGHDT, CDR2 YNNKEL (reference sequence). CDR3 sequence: CASSQDRTSGVGTGELFF. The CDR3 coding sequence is TGTGCCAGCAGCCAAGATCGGACTAGCGGGGTTGGCACCGGGGAGCTGTTTTTT.

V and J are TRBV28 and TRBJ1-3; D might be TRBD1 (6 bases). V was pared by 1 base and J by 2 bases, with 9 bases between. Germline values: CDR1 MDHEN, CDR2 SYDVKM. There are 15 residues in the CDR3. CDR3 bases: TGTGCCAGCAGTTTATTAGGGACAACTGGAAACACCATATATTTT. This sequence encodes CASSLLGTTGNTIYF.

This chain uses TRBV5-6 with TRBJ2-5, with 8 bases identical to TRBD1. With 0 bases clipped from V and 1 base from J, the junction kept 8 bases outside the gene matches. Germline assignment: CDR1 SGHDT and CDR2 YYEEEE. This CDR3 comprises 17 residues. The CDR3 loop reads CASSLASGQASQETQYF. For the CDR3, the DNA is TGTGCCAGCAGCTTGGCTTCGGGACAGGCCTCCCAAGAGACCCAGTACTTC.

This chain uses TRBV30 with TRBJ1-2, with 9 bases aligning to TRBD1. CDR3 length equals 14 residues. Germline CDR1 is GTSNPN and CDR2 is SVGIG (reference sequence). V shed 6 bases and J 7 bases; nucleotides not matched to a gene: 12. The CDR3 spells CACHLRDRVSGYTF. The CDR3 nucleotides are TGTGCCTGTCACCTCCGGGACAGGGTTTCTGGCTACACCTTC.

The DNA of the CDR3 is TGTGCCAGCAGCTTAAGAGGCCAGGGCGGGGGGGCCGATGAGCAGTTCTTC. Translation: CASSLRGQGGGADEQFF. The V call is TRBV11-3, the J call TRBJ2-1, with TRBD2 identical over 9 bases. The trim removed 2 bases at V and 8 bases at J, leaving 13 bases unmatched. In germline, CDR1 is SGHNT, CDR2 YENEEA. The CDR3 is 17 amino acids.

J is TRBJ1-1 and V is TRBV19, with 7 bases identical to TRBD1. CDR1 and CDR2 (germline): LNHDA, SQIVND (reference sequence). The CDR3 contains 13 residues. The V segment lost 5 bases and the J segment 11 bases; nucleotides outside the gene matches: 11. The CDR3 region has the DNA TGTGCCAGTAGTCTCCGACAGGGCTATCTGGCTTTCTTT. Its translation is CASSLRQGYLAFF.

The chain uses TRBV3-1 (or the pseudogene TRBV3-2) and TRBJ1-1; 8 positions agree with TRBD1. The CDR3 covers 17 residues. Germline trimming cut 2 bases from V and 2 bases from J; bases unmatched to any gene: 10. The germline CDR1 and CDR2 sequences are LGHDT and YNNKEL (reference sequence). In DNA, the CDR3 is TGTGCCAGCAGCCAAAAAACCGGGACAGGATTTAACACTGAAGCTTTCTTT. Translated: CASSQKTGTGFNTEAFF.

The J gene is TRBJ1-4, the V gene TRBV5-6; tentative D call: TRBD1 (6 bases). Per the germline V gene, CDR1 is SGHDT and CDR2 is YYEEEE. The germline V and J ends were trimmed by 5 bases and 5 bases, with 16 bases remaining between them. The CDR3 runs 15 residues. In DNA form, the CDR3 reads TGTGCCAGCAGGATTCAACAGGGCTGGAATGAAAAACTGTTTTTT. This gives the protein CASRIQQGWNEKLFF.

The CDR3 spells CASSPGLLGEKLFF. CDR3 DNA: TGTGCCAGCAGCCCAGGGTTGTTAGGGGAAAAACTGTTTTTT. The chain has TRBV5-4 and TRBJ1-4; TRBD1 might be the D (5 bases). The CDR3 spans 14 residues. V dropped 4 bases and J dropped 8 bases, with 15 bases sitting between them. From germline, CDR1 is SGHNT and CDR2 YYREEE (reference sequence).

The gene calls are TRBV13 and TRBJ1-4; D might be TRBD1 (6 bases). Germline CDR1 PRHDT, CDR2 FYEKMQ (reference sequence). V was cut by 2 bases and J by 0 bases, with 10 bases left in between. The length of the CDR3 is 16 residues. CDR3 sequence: CASSLYEGATNEKLFF. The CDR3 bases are TGTGCCAGCAGCTTATATGAGGGGGCAACTAATGAAAAACTGTTTTTT.

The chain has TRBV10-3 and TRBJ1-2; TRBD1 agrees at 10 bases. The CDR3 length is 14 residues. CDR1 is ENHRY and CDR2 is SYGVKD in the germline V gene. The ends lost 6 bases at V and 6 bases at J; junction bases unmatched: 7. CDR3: CAIRPPGTGDGYTF. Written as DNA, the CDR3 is TGTGCCATCAGACCCCCTGGGACAGGGGATGGCTACACCTTC.

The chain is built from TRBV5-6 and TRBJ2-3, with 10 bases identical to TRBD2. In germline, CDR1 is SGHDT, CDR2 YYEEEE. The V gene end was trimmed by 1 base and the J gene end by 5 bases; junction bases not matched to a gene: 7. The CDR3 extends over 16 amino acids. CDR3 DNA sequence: TGTGCCAGCAGCTTGTGGGCTAGCGGGGGTTTAGATACGCAGTATTTT. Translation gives CASSLWASGGLDTQYF.

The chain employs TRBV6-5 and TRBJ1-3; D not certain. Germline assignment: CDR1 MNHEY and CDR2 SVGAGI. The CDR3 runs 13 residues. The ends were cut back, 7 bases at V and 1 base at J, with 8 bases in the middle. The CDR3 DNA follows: TGTGCCAGCATCCTTCTTTCTGGAAACACCATATATTTT. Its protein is CASILLSGNTIYF.

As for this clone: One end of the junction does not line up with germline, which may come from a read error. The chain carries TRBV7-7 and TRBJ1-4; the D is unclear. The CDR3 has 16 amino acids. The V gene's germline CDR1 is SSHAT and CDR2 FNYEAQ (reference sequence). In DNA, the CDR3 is TGTGCTAGCAGCCCCGGCACCGCGGCAACTAATGAAAAACTGTTTTTT. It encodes CASSPGTAATNEKLFF. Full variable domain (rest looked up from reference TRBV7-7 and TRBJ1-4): GAGVSQSPRYKVTKRGQDVTLRCDPISSHATLYWYQQALGQGPEFLTYFNYEAQPDKSGLPSDRFSAERPEGSISTLTIQRTEQRDSAMYRCASSPGTAATNEKLFFGSGTQLSVL.

CDR3 loop: CASSILSRGNQPQHF. The CDR3 DNA reads TGTGCCAGTAGTATATTGTCGAGGGGGAATCAGCCCCAGCATTTT. The gene calls are TRBV19 and TRBJ1-5, with D possibly matching TRBD1 (6 bases). The CDR3 spans 15 residues. The ends were cut back, 2 bases at V and 4 bases at J, with 12 bases in the middle. Per the germline V gene, CDR1 is LNHDA and CDR2 is SQIVND (reference sequence).

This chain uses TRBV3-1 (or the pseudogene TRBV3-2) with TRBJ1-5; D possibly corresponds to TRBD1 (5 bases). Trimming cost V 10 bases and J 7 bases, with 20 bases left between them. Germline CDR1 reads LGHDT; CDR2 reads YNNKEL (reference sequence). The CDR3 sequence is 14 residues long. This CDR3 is CATEHRSRRQPQHF. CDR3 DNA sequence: TGTGCCACCGAACACAGGTCGAGGAGACAGCCCCAGCATTTT.

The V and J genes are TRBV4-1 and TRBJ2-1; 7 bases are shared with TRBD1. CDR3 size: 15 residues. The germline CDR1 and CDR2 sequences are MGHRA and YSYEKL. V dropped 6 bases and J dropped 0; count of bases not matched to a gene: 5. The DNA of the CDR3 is TGCGCCAGCAGTGCCGGGACAGTCTCCTACAATGAGCAGTTCTTC. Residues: CASSAGTVSYNEQFF.